Reported below is one TCR beta chain. The protocol was immunoSEQ multiplex PCR, while the TCRdb copy is restricted to in-frame clones and leaves out a portion. The repertoire has approximately 100,000 clones, approximately 81% of them found once; the top ten carry roughly 5.6%. Fresh-frozen tumor tissue and more than two years of survival data were available for all. Before vaccination, two weeks after the third vaccination, and at progression, PBMC were collected. This entry comes from a study of glioma-infiltrating T cells after dendritic cell vaccination. Study-level background: Between about 2002 and 2012, patients got autologous tumor lysate-pulsed dendritic cell vaccines.

The sequence derives from a human donor with glioblastoma. Sample: blood, taken before dendritic cell vaccination.

CDR3 loop: CATGAESNQPQHF. Here the CDR3 DNA reads TGTGCCACCGGAGCCGAAAGCAATCAGCCCCAGCATTTT. The V and J genes are TRBV2 and TRBJ1-5; D gene ambiguous. Between the trimmed V and J ends, which lost 10 bases and 1 base, there was a span of 11 bases. CDR1 and CDR2 from the germline V gene are SNHLY and FYNNEI. CDR3 length: 13 amino acids.